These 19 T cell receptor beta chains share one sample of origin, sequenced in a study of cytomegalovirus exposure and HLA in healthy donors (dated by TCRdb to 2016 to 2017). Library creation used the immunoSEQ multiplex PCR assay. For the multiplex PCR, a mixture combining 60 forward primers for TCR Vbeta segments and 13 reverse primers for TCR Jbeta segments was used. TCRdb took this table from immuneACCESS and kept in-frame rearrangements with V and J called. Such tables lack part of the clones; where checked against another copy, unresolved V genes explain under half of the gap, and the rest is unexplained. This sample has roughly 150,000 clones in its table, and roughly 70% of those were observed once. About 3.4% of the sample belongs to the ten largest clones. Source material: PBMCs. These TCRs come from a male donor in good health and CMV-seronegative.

The CDR3 nucleotides read TGTGCCTGGAGTATACCACCCGCGGGGTACGAGCAGTACTTC. Translating gives CAWSIPPAGYEQYF. The rearrangement links TRBV30 to TRBJ2-7, with D possibly matching TRBD2 (6 bases). Per the germline V gene, CDR1 is GTSNPN and CDR2 is SVGIG (reference sequence). The CDR3 is 14 residues long. Trimming removed 2 bases at V and 4 bases at J, with 15 bases between.

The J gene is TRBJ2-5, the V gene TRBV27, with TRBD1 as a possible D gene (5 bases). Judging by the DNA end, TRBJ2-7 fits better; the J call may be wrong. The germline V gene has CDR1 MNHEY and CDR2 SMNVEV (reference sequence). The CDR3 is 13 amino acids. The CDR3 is CASRDTGLGEQYF. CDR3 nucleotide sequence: TGTGCCAGCAGAGACACAGGTTTGGGCGAGCAGTACTTC.

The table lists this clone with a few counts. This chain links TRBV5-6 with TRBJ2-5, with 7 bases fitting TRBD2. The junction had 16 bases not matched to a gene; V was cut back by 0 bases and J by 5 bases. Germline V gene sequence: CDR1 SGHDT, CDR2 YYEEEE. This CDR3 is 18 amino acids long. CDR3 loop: CASSLGWGKRGRGETQYF. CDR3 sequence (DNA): TGTGCCAGCAGCTTGGGATGGGGGAAGCGGGGAAGGGGTGAGACCCAGTACTTC. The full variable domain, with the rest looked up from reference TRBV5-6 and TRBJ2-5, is DAGVTQSPTHLIKTRGQQVTLRCSPKSGHDTVSWYQQALGQGPQFIFQYYEEEERQRGNFPDRFSGHQFPNYSSELNVNALLLGDSALYLCASSLGWGKRGRGETQYFGPGTRLLVL.

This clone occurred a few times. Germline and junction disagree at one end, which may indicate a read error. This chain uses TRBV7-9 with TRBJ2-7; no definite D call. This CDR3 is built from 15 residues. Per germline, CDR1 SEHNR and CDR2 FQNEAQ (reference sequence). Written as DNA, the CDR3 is TGTTCCAGCAGCCCCCCCAAGCTGGTAATCTACGAGCAGTACTTC. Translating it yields CSSSPPKLVIYEQYF.

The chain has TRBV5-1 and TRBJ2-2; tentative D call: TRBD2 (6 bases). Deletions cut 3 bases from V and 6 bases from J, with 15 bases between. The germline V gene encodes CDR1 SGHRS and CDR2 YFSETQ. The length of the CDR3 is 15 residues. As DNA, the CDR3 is TGCGCCAGCAGCTGGACGGGCGGGAAGGCCGGGGAGCTGTTTTTT. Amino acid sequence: CASSWTGGKAGELFF.

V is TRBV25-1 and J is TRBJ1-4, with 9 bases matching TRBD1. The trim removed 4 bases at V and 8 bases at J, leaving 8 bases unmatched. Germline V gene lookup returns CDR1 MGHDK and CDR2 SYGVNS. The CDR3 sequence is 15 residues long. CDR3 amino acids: CASSARRTGDEKLFF. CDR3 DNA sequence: TGTGCCAGCAGTGCTCGTAGGACAGGGGACGAAAAACTGTTTTTT. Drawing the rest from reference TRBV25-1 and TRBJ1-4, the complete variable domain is EADIYQTPRYLVIGTGKKITLECSQTMGHDKMYWYQQDPGMELHLIHYSYGVNSTEKGDLSSESTVSRIRTEHFPLTLESARPSHTSQYLCASSARRTGDEKLFFGSGTQLSVL.

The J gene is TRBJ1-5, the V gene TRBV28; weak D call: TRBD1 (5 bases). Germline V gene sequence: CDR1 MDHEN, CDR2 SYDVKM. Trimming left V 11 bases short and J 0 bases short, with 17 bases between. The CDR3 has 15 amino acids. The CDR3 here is CASISGQVSNQPQHF. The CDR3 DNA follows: TGTGCCTCAATTTCCGGACAAGTTAGCAATCAGCCCCAGCATTTT. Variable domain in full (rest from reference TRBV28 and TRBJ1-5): DVKVTQSSRYLVKRTGEKVFLECVQDMDHENMFWYRQDPGLGLRLIYFSYDVKMKEKGDIPEGYSVSREKKERFSLILESASTNQTSMYLCASISGQVSNQPQHFGDGTRLSIL.

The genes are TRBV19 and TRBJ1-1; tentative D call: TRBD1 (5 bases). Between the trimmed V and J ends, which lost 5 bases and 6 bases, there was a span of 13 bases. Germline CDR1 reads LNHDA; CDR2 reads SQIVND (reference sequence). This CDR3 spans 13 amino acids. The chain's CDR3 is CASSATQGAEAFF. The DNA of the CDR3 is TGTGCCAGTAGTGCCACCCAGGGCGCTGAAGCTTTCTTT.

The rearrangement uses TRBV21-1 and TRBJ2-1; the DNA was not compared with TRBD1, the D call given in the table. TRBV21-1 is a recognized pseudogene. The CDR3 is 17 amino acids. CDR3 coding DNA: TGTGCCAGCAGCGGACCGGACAGGGGGTCGGGCTACAATGAGCAGTTCTTC. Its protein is CASSGPDRGSGYNEQFF.

CDR3 bases: TGTGCCAGCAGCTCCCGGGACAGACGATCGGACTATGGCTACACCTTC. It specifies CASSSRDRRSDYGYTF. V and J are TRBV7-8 and TRBJ1-2; the match to TRBD1 covers 7 bases. V gave up 4 bases and J gave up 3 bases; unmatched junction bases: 11. This CDR3 spans 16 amino acids. Germline-derived CDR1 and CDR2 are SGHVS and FQNEAQ. Variable domain in full (rest from reference TRBV7-8 and TRBJ1-2): GAGVSQSPRYKVAKRGQDVALRCDPISGHVSLFWYQQALGQGPEFLTYFQNEAQLDKSGLPSDRFFAERPEGSVSTLKIQRTQQEDSAVYLCASSSRDRRSDYGYTFGSGTRLTVV.

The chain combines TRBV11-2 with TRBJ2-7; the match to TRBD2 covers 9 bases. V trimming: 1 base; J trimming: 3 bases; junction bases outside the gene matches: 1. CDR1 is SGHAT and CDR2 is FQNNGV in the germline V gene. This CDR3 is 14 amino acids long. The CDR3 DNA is TGTGCCAGCAGCTTAGGGCGGGGGGGCTACGAGCAGTACTTC. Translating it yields CASSLGRGGYEQYF.

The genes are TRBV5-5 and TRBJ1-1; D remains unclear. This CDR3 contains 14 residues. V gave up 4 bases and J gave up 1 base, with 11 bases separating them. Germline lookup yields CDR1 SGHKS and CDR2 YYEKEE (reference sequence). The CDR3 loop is CASSTRTPNTEAFF. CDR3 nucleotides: TGTGCCAGCAGCACTAGGACCCCGAACACTGAAGCTTTCTTT.

The CDR3 coding sequence is TGTGCCACCAGCAGAGACCCGGTAGCCAATAATTCACCCCTCCACTTT. Protein sequence: CATSRDPVANNSPLHF. The chain couples TRBV15 to TRBJ1-6; D is undetermined. The germline V gene has CDR1 LNHNV and CDR2 YYDKDF (reference sequence). V was trimmed by 0 bases and J by 5 bases, leaving 11 bases between them. The CDR3 is 16 amino acids.

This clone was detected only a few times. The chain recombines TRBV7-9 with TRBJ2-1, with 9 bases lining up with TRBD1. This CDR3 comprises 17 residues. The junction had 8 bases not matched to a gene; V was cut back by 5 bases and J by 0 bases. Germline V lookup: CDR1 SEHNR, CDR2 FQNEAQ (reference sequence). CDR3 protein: CASSEGTGRVSYNEQFF. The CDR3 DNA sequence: TGTGCCAGCAGCGAGGGGACAGGGAGGGTCTCCTACAATGAGCAGTTCTTC.

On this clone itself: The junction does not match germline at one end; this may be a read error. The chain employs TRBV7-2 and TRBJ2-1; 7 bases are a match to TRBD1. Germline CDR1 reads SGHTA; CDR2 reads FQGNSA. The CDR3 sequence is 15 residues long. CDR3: CAGSQTGRSYNEQFF. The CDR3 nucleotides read TGTGCCGGCAGCCAGACAGGGCGCTCCTACAATGAGCAGTTCTTC.

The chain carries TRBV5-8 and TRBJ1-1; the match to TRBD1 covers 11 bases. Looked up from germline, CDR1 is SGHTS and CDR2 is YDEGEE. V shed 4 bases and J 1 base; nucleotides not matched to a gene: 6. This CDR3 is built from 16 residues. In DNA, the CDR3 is TGTGCCAGCAGCCCCTGGACAGGGGGCAGGAACACTGAAGCTTTCTTT. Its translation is CASSPWTGGRNTEAFF.

The CDR3 DNA is TGTGCCAGCAGTGGCCCAGCGGGTGACTACGAGCAGTACTTC. As protein: CASSGPAGDYEQYF. V usage is TRBV2 and J usage is TRBJ2-7, with D possibly matching TRBD2 (6 bases). Trimming removed 4 bases at V and 3 bases at J, with 13 bases between. From germline, CDR1 is SNHLY and CDR2 FYNNEI. This CDR3 contains 14 residues.

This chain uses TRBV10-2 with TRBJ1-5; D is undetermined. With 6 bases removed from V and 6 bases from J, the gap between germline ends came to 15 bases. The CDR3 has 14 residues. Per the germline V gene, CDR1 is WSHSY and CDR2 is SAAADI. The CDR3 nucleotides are TGCGCCAGCAGAGGACTCTCCTCGGGTCAGCCCCAGCATTTT. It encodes CASRGLSSGQPQHF.

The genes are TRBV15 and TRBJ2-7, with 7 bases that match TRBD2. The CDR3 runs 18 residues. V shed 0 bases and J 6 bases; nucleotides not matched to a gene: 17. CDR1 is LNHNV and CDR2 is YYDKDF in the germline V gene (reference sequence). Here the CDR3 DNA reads TGTGCCACCAGCAGAGACGGCGGAGGTGGGCGGGGGTTCGGCGAGCAGTACTTC. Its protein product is CATSRDGGGGRGFGEQYF.